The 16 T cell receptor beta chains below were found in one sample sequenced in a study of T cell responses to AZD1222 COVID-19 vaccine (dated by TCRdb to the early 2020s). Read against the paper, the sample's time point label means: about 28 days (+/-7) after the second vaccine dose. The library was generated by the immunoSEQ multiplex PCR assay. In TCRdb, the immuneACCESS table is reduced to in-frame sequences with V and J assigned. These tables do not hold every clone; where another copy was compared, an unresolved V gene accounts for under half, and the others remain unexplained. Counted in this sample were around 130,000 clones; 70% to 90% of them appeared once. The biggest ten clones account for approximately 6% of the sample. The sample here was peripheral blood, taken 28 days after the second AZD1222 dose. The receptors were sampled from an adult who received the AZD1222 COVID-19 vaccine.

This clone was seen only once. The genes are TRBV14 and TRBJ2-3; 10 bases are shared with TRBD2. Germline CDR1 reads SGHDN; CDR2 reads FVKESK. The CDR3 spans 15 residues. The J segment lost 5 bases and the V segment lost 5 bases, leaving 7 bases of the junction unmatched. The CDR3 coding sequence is TGTGCCAGCAGCGGAAGCGGGGGGGCCTTAGATACGCAGTATTTT. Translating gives CASSGSGGALDTQYF.

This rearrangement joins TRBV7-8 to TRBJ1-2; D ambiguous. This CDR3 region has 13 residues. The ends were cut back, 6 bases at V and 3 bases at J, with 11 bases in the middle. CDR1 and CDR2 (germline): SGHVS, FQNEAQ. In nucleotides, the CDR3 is TGTGCCAGCAGTGGGGTCTTGGACTATGGCTACACCTTC. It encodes CASSGVLDYGYTF.

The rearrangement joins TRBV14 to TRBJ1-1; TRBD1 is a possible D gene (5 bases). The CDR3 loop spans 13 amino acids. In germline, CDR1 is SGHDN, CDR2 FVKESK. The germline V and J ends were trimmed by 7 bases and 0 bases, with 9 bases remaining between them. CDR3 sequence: CASMDTLNTEAFF. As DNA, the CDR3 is TGTGCCAGCATGGACACCCTGAACACTGAAGCTTTCTTT.

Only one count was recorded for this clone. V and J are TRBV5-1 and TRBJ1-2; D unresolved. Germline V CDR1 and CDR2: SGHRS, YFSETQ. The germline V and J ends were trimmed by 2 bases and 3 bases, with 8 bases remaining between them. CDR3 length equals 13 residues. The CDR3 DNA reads TGCGCCAGCAGCTTCGCAGAGCACTATGGCTACACCTTC. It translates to CASSFAEHYGYTF.

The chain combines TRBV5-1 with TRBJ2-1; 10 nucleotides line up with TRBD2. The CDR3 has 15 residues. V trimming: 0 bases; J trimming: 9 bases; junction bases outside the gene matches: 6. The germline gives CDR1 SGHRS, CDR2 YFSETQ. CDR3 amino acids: CASSLGPSGSIEQFF. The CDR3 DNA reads TGCGCCAGCAGCTTGGGCCCTAGCGGGAGTATTGAGCAGTTCTTC.

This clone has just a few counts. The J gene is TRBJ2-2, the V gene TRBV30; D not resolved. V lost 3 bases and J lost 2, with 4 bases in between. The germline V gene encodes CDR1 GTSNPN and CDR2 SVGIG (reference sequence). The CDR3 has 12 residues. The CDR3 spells CAWRVNTGELFF. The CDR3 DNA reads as TGTGCCTGGAGAGTTAACACCGGGGAGCTGTTTTTT.

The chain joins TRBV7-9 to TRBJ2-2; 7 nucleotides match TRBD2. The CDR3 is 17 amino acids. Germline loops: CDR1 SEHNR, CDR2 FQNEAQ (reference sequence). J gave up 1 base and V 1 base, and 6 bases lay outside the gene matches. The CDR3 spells CASSLGYGGMNTGELFF. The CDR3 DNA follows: TGTGCCAGCAGCTTAGGATACGGGGGGATGAACACCGGGGAGCTGTTTTTT. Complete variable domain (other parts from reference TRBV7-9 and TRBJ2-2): DTGVSQNPRHKITKRGQNVTFRCDPISEHNRLYWYRQTLGQGPEFLTYFQNEAQLEKSRLLSDRFSAERPKGSFSTLEIQRTEQGDSAMYLCASSLGYGGMNTGELFFGEGSRLTVL.

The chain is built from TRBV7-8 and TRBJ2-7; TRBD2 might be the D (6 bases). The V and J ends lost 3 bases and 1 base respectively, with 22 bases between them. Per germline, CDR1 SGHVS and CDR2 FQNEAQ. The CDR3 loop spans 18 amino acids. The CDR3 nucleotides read TGTGCCAGCAGCTTTAGTGAACGTTGGGGACGGGGGTCCTACGAGCAGTACTTC. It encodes CASSFSERWGRGSYEQYF.

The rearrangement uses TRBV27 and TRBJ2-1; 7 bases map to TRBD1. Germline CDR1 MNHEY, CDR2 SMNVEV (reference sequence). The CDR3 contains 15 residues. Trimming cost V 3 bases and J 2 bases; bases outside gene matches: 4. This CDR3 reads CASSLRGQTYNEQFF. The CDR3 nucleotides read TGTGCCAGCAGTTTGAGGGGACAGACCTACAATGAGCAGTTCTTC.

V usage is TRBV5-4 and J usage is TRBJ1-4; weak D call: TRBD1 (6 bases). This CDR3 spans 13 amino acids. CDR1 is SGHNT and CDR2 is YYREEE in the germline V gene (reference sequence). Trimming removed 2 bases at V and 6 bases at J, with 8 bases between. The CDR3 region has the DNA TGTGCCAGCAGCTTCAACAGGGATGAAAAACTGTTTTTT. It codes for CASSFNRDEKLFF.

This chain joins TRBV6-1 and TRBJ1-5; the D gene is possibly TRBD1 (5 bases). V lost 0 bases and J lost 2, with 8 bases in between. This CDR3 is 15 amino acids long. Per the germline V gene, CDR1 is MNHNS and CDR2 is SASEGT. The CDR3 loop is CASSEAGGGNQPQHF. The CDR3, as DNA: TGTGCCAGCAGTGAAGCTGGGGGAGGCAATCAGCCCCAGCATTTT.

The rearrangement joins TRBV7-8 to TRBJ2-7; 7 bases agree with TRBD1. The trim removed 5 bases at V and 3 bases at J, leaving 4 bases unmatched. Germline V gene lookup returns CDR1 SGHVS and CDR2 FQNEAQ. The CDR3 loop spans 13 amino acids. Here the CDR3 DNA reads TGTGCCAGCAGCCGGGACAGAAACTACGAGCAGTACTTC. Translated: CASSRDRNYEQYF.

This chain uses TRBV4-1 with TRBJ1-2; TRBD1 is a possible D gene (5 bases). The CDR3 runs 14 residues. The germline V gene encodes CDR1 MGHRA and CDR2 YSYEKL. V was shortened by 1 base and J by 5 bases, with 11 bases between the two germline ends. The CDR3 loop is CASSQAPTGYGYTF. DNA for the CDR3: TGCGCCAGCAGCCAAGCCCCTACAGGATATGGCTACACCTTC.

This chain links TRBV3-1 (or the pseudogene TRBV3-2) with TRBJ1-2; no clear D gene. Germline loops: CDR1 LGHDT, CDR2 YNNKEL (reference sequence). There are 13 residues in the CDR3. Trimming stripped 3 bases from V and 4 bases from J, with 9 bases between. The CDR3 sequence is CASSHGQVYGYTF. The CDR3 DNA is TGTGCCAGCAGCCATGGGCAGGTCTATGGCTACACCTTC.

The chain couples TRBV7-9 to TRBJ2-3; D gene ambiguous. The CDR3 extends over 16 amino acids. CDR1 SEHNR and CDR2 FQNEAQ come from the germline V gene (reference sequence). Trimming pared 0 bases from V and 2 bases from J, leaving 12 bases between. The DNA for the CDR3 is TGTGCCAGCAGCTTAGCGCCGGGTATCTTCACAGATACGCAGTATTTT. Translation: CASSLAPGIFTDTQYF.

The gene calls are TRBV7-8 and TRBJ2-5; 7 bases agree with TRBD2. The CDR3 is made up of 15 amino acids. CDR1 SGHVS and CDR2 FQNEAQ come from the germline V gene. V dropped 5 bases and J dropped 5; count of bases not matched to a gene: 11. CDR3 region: CASSQELGGWETQYF. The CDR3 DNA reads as TGTGCCAGCAGCCAGGAACTGGGAGGGTGGGAGACCCAGTACTTC.